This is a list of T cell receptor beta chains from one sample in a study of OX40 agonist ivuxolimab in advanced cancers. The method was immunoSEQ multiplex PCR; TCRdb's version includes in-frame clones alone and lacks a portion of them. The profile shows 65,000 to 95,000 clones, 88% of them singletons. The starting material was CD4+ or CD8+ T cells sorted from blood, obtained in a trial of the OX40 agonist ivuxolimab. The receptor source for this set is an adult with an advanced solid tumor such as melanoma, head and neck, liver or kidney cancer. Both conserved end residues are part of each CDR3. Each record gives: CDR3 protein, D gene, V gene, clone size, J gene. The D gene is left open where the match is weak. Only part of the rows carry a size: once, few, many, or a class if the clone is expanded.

CDR3 protein: CASSLLGGSTYEQYF
D gene: -
V gene: TRBV5-6
clone size: -
J gene: TRBJ2-7

CDR3 protein: CASSVEVGGSYEQYF
D gene: TRBD2
V gene: TRBV9
clone size: -
J gene: TRBJ2-7

CDR3 protein: CASSRGVTGVKTQYF
D gene: -
V gene: TRBV11-1
clone size: once
J gene: TRBJ2-5

CDR3 protein: CASSPRGSYNEQFF
D gene: -
V gene: TRBV28
clone size: -
J gene: TRBJ2-1

CDR3 protein: CASKPLRGSEAFF
D gene: -
V gene: TRBV9
clone size: few
J gene: TRBJ1-1

CDR3 protein: CATQGSGNTIYF
D gene: -
V gene: TRBV6-6
clone size: -
J gene: TRBJ1-3

CDR3 protein: CASSAIGQGVGNEQFF
D gene: TRBD1
V gene: TRBV7-9
clone size: once
J gene: TRBJ2-1

CDR3 protein: CAWRGLAGSTDTQYF
D gene: TRBD2
V gene: TRBV30
clone size: -
J gene: TRBJ2-3

CDR3 protein: CSAFYGNEQFF
D gene: -
V gene: TRBV20-1
clone size: -
J gene: TRBJ2-1

CDR3 protein: CASSYETGAYEQYF
D gene: -
V gene: TRBV6-6
clone size: -
J gene: TRBJ2-7

CDR3 protein: CASSGNRGDTQYF
D gene: TRBD1
V gene: TRBV9
clone size: -
J gene: TRBJ2-3